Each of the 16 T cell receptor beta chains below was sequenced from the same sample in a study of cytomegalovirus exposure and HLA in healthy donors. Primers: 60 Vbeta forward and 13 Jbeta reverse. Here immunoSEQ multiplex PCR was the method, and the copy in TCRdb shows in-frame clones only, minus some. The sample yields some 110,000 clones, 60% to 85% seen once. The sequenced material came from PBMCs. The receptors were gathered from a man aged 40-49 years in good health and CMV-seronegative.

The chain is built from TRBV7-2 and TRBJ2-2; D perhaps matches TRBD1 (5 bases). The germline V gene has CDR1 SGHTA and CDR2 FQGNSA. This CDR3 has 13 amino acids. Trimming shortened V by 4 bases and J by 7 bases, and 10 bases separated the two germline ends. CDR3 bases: TGTGCCAGCAGCTGGACATTAGACGGGGAGCTGTTTTTT. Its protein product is CASSWTLDGELFF. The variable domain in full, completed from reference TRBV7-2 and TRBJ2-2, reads GAGVSQSPSNKVTEKGKDVELRCDPISGHTALYWYRQSLGQGLEFLIYFQGNSAPDKSGLPSDRFSAERTGGSVSTLTIQRTQQEDSAVYLCASSWTLDGELFFGEGSRLTVL.

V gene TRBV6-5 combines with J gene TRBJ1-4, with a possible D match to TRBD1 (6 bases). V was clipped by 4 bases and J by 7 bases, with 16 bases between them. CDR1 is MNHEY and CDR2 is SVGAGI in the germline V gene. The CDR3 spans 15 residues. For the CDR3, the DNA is TGTGCCAGCAGTTGGGGGCGGGGGGCTAGTGAAAAACTGTTTTTT. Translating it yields CASSWGRGASEKLFF.

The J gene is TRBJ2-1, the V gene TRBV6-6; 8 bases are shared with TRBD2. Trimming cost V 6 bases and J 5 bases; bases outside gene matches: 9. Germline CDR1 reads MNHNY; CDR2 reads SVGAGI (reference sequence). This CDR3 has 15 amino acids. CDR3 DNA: TGTGCCAGCAGGATGGACGGGGGGGTCAACAATGAGCAGTTCTTC. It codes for CASRMDGGVNNEQFF.

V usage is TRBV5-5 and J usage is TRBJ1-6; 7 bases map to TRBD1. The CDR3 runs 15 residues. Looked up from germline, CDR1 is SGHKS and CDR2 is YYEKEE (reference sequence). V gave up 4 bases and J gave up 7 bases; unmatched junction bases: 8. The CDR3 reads CASSPEGTVNSPLHF. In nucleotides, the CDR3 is TGTGCCAGCAGCCCGGAGGGGACAGTAAATTCACCCCTCCACTTT.

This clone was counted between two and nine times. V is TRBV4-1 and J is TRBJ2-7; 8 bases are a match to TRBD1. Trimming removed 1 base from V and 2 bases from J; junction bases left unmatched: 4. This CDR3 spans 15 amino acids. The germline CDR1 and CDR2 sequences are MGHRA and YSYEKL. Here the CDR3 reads CASSQVPQGAYEQYF. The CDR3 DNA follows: TGCGCCAGCAGCCAAGTTCCACAGGGGGCCTACGAGCAGTACTTC.

The chain's CDR3 is CASSVEANQETQYF. The CDR3 nucleotides read TGTGCCAGCAGCGTAGAAGCGAACCAAGAGACCCAGTACTTC. The chain recombines TRBV9 with TRBJ2-5; D is undetermined. Germline V gives CDR1 SGDLS, CDR2 YYNGEE. The CDR3 is 14 residues long. Trimming cost V 0 bases and J 0 bases, with 6 bases left between them.

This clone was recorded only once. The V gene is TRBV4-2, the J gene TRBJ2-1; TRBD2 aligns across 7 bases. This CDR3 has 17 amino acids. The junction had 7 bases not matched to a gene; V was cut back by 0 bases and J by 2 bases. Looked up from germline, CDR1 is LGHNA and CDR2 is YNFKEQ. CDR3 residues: CASSQDLGGGPYNEQFF. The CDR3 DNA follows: TGTGCCAGCAGCCAAGATCTTGGCGGGGGACCCTACAATGAGCAGTTCTTC.

Here the CDR3 reads CASSPGVIFNQPQHF. CDR3 nucleotide sequence: TGTGCCAGCAGCCCGGGGGTTATTTTCAATCAGCCCCAGCATTTT. This chain joins TRBV7-2 and TRBJ1-5; possible D gene TRBD1, 5 bases. The CDR3 consists of 15 residues. V gave up 5 bases and J gave up 3 bases, with 14 bases separating them. Germline assignment: CDR1 SGHTA and CDR2 FQGNSA.

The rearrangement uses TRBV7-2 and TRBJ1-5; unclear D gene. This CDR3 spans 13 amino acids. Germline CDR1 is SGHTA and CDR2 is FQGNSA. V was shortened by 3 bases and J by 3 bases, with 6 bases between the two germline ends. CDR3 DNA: TGTGCCAGCAGCTTTACAGACAATCAGCCCCAGCATTTT. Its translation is CASSFTDNQPQHF.

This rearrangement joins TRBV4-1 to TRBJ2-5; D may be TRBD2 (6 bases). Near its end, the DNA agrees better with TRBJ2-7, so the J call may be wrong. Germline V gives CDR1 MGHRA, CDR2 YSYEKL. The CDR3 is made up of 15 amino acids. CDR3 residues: CASSQDRGRSGEQYF. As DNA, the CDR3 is TGCGCCAGCAGCCAAGATCGGGGGAGGAGTGGCGAGCAGTACTTC.

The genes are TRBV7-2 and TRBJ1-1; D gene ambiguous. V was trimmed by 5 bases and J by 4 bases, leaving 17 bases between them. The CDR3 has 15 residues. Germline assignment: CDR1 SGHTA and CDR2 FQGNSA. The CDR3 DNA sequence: TGTGCCAGCAGCCCCCGGGTCGTAGCCGGCACTGAAGCTTTCTTT. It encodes CASSPRVVAGTEAFF.

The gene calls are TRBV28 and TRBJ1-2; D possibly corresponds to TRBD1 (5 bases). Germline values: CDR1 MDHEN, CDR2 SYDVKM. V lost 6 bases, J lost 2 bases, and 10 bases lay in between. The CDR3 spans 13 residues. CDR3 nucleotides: TGTGCCAGCAGGCCCGGGGGGAACTATGGCTACACCTTC. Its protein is CASRPGGNYGYTF.

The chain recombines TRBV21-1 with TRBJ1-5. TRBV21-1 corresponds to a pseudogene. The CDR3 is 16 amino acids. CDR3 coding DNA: TGTGCCAGCAGCACCAGTCCGGGAGGGATACAGAGGCCCCAGCATTTT. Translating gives CASSTSPGGIQRPQHF.

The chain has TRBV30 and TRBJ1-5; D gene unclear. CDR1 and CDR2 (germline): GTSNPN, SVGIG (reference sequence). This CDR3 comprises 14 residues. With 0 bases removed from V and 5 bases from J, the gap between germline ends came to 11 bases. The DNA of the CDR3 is TGTGCCTGGAGTGTAGGAGTGGGAGATCAGCCCCAGCATTTT. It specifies CAWSVGVGDQPQHF.

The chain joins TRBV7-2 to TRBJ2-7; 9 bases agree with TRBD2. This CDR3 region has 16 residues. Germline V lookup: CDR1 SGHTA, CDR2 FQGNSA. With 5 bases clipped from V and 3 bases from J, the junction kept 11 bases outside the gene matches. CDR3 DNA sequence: TGTGCCAGCAGCCCAGAAATAGCGGGGGCGAACTACGAGCAGTACTTC. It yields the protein CASSPEIAGANYEQYF. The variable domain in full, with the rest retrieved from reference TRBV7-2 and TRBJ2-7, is GAGVSQSPSNKVTEKGKDVELRCDPISGHTALYWYRQSLGQGLEFLIYFQGNSAPDKSGLPSDRFSAERTGGSVSTLTIQRTQQEDSAVYLCASSPEIAGANYEQYFGPGTRLTVT.

CDR3 sequence: CASSTSGRFNEQFF. The DNA of the CDR3 is TGTGCCAGCAGTACTAGCGGGAGATTCAATGAGCAGTTCTTC. This chain uses TRBV27 with TRBJ2-1, with 11 bases identical to TRBD2. The V gene's germline CDR1 is MNHEY and CDR2 SMNVEV (reference sequence). This CDR3 contains 14 residues. With 5 bases clipped from V and 6 bases from J, the junction kept 3 bases outside the gene matches.